Below, 14 T cell receptor beta chains from the same sample are listed, as sequenced in a study of neurological immune-mediated disorders (dated by TCRdb to between 2018 and 2021). Library construction relied on 5' RACE. Sequencing used an Illumina HiSeq 2500. TCRdb ran its own pipeline on the public reads, namely fastp trimming at Q25 and MiXCR clone calling, and kept in-frame beta chains. Rows with a matching CDR3 protein are joined into one entry that keeps the most common DNA and genes. This sample is represented by under 90,000 distinct CDR3 sequences; around a tenth of them were singletons. In total, the top ten clones hold 1.7% of the sample. The sequenced sample was PBMCs. All receptors derive from a man over 45 in good health.

This clonotype was seen repeatedly, ten times or more. The V gene is TRBV14, the J gene TRBJ2-7; 10 positions match TRBD2. CDR3 length: 14 amino acids. In germline, CDR1 is SGHDN, CDR2 FVKESK. The trim removed 4 bases at V and 3 bases at J, leaving 3 bases unmatched. As DNA, the CDR3 is TGTGCCAGCAGCCGATCTAGCGGGAGCTACGAGCAGTACTTC. Its protein product is CASSRSSGSYEQYF.

This clonotype was recorded at least ten times. The genes are TRBV5-1 and TRBJ1-3; TRBD1 aligns across 8 bases. V dropped 4 bases and J dropped 2; count of bases not matched to a gene: 2. Per germline, CDR1 SGHRS and CDR2 YFSETQ. CDR3 length: 14 amino acids. The CDR3 nucleotides are TGCGCCAGCAGCCCACAGGGGGCTGGAAACACCATATATTTT. Protein product: CASSPQGAGNTIYF.

This clonotype was detected ten times or more. The V gene is TRBV18, the J gene TRBJ2-1; no reliable D call. The CDR3 spans 16 residues. The V end lost 4 bases, the J end lost 7 bases, and 20 bases lay between the germline ends. Germline lookup yields CDR1 KGHSH and CDR2 LQKENI. CDR3 amino acids: CASSQAGTFQMNEQFF. Written as DNA, the CDR3 is TGTGCCAGCTCACAGGCAGGTACTTTCCAAATGAATGAGCAGTTCTTC. Looking up the rest from reference TRBV18 and TRBJ2-1 gives the full variable domain: NAGVMQNPRHLVRRRGQEARLRCSPMKGHSHVYWYRQLPEEGLKFMVYLQKENIIDESGMPKERFSAEFPKEGPSILRIQQVVRGDSAAYFCASSQAGTFQMNEQFFGPGTRLTVL.

This clonotype was counted between two and nine times. The rearrangement links TRBV10-3 to TRBJ1-6, with TRBD1 matching over 7 bases. Germline V gene lookup returns CDR1 ENHRY and CDR2 SYGVKD. CDR3 length equals 15 residues. V trimming: 2 bases; J trimming: 8 bases; junction bases outside the gene matches: 6. The CDR3 reads CAISEGQVSDSPLHF. The CDR3 region has the DNA TGTGCCATCAGTGAGGGACAGGTTTCTGATTCACCCCTCCACTTT.

This clonotype was picked up many times. The DNA of the CDR3 is TGTGCCAGCAGAGTGGGGGGTGGCTATGGCTACACCTTC. Its protein is CASRVGGGYGYTF. The V and J genes are TRBV28 and TRBJ1-2; possibly TRBD1 for D (5 bases). Between the trimmed V and J ends, which lost 6 bases and 4 bases, there was a span of 12 bases. Germline V CDR1 and CDR2: MDHEN, SYDVKM. The CDR3 is 13 residues long.

This clonotype has ten or more counts. V and J are TRBV27 and TRBJ2-6; TRBD1 aligns across 7 bases. Germline CDR1 reads MNHEY; CDR2 reads SMNVEV (reference sequence). This CDR3 region has 15 residues. V dropped 8 bases and J dropped 0; count of bases not matched to a gene: 4. CDR3 nucleotide sequence: TGTGCCAGCCGGGACAGAAGCTCTGGGGCCAACGTCCTGACTTTC. It codes for CASRDRSSGANVLTF.

This clonotype was counted at least ten times. The chain combines TRBV28 with TRBJ2-7; TRBD2 agrees at 13 bases. After removal of 5 bases from V and 3 bases from J, the junction contained 4 bases not matched to a gene. The CDR3 is 15 residues long. Germline values: CDR1 MDHEN, CDR2 SYDVKM. CDR3 sequence reads: CASSTTSGGHYEQYF. DNA for the CDR3: TGTGCCAGCAGTACGACTAGCGGGGGGCACTACGAGCAGTACTTC.

This clonotype was picked up many times. Compared with germline, one end of the junction differs, possibly owing to a read error. V gene TRBV12-3 or TRBV12-4 combines with J gene TRBJ1-1; perhaps TRBD1 as D (5 bases). The CDR3 totals 14 residues. DNA of the CDR3: TGTGCCAGCAGTTCCGCCGGGACCACCACTGGAGCTTTCTTT. It specifies CASSSAGTTTGAFF.

This clonotype showed up just a few times. This chain's CDR3 is CSASVGTGLSSPLHF. The CDR3 region has the DNA TGCAGTGCTAGTGTCGGGACAGGGTTAAGTTCACCCCTCCACTTT. This chain connects TRBV20-1 to TRBJ1-6; 9 bases map to TRBD1. In germline, CDR1 is DFQATT, CDR2 SNEGSKA (reference sequence). V was pared by 3 bases and J by 9 bases, with 9 bases of the junction left unmatched. This CDR3 has 15 residues.

The chain has TRBV2 and TRBJ1-5, with D tentatively TRBD1 (5 bases). V shed 3 bases and J shed 7 bases, with 13 bases lying between them. The CDR3 length is 14 residues. Germline V gene data show CDR1 as SNHLY and CDR2 as FYNNEI. As DNA, the CDR3 is TGTGCCAGCAGTGATGAGGGGAGAGGGCAGCCCCAGCATTTT. Protein: CASSDEGRGQPQHF.

The J gene is TRBJ2-7, the V gene TRBV27; D remains ambiguous. Trimming removed 0 bases at V and 7 bases at J, with 10 bases between. The CDR3 is made up of 13 amino acids. CDR1 and CDR2 (germline): MNHEY, SMNVEV (reference sequence). CDR3: CASSLSVDGEQYF. The CDR3, as DNA: TGTGCCAGCAGTTTATCGGTTGACGGGGAGCAGTACTTC.

Many counts were recorded for this clonotype. The chain links TRBV5-1 to TRBJ2-7; 11 nucleotides match TRBD1. This CDR3 spans 15 amino acids. Trimming took 3 bases from V and 5 from J; bases not matched to a gene: 7. Germline CDR1 and CDR2: SGHRS and YFSETQ. The CDR3 DNA sequence: TGCGCCAGCAGCTCCGGGACAGGGGGGTTACACGAGCAGTACTTC. Translated: CASSSGTGGLHEQYF.

This clonotype was seen ten or more times. The CDR3 DNA reads as TGTGCCAGCAACGTACGTTATCAAGATACGCAGTATTTT. Its translation: CASNVRYQDTQYF. The chain combines TRBV7-2 with TRBJ2-3; D uncertain. With 7 bases removed from V and 5 bases from J, the gap between germline ends came to 13 bases. This CDR3 spans 13 amino acids. Germline loops: CDR1 SGHTA, CDR2 FQGNSA.

This clonotype turned up a few times. A read error may be the cause here, since a much bigger clone is one base away. CDR3 residues: CVSSYYEQYF. CDR3 sequence (DNA): TGTGTCAGCAGCTACTACGAGCAGTACTTC. V gene TRBV7-9 combines with J gene TRBJ2-7; no clear D gene. Germline lookup yields CDR1 SEHNR and CDR2 FQNEAQ (reference sequence). The CDR3 extends over 10 amino acids.